This T cell receptor (beta chain) was obtained from a study of T cell repertoires in cytomegalovirus infection. The overall study: Shared public TCR beta signatures pointed to both CMV infection and a matching HLA type.

The CDR3 has 14 amino acids. Germline CDR1 SGHRS, CDR2 YFSETQ. The trim removed 6 bases at V and 5 bases at J, leaving 8 bases unmatched. With regard to this clonotype: Its antigen is unknown.

Each CDR3 protein gets one entry after TCRdb re-called the reads with MiXCR. The sample includes 150,000 to 200,000 distinct CDR3 sequences, approximately 15% of them seen just once. Study-level points and caveats: Ex vivo responses were dominated by HLA-C-restricted CMV-specific TCR beta clonotypes.

The sample comprised PBMCs. The chain links TRBV5-1 to TRBJ2-3; 8 bases match TRBD1. This receptor was obtained from a human donor in good health (CMV status not recorded). Some clones in this sample may be carry-over from other donors' samples. The CDR3 DNA follows: TGCGCCAGCAAAAGCAGGGGGCTGGAAGATACGCAGTATTTT. It specifies CASKSRGLEDTQYF.